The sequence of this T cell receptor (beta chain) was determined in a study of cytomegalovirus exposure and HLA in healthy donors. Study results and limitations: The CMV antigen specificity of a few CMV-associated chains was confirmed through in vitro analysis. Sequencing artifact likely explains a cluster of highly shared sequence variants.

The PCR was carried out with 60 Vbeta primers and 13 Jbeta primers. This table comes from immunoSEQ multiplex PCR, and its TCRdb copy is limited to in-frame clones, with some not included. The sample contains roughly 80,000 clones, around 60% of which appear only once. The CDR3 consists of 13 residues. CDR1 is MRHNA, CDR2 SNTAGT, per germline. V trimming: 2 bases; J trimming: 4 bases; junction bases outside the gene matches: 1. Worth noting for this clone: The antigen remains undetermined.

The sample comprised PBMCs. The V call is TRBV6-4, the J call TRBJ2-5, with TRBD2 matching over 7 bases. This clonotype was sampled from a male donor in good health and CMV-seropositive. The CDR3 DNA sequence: TGTGCCAGCAGTGACAGGGAGGGAGAGACCCAGTACTTC. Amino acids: CASSDREGETQYF.